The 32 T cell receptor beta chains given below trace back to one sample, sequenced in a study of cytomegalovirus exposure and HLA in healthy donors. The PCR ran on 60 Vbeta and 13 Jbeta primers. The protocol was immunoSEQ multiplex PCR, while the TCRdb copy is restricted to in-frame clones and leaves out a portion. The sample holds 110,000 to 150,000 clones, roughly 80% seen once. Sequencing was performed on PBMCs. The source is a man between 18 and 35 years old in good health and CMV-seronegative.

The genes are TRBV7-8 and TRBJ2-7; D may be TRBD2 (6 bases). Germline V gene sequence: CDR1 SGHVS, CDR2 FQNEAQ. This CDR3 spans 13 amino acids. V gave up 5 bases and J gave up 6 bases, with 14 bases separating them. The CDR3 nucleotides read TGTGCCAGCAGCGCGATTCTAGCGACCGAGCAGTACTTC. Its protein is CASSAILATEQYF. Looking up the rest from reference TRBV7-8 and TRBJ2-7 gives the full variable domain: GAGVSQSPRYKVAKRGQDVALRCDPISGHVSLFWYQQALGQGPEFLTYFQNEAQLDKSGLPSDRFFAERPEGSVSTLKIQRTQQEDSAVYLCASSAILATEQYFGPGTRLTVT.

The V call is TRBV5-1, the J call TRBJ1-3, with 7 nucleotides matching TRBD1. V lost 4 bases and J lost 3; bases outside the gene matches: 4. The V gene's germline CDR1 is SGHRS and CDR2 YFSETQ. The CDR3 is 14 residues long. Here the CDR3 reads CASSLQGLGNTIYF. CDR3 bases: TGCGCCAGCAGCCTACAGGGGCTTGGAAACACCATATATTTT.

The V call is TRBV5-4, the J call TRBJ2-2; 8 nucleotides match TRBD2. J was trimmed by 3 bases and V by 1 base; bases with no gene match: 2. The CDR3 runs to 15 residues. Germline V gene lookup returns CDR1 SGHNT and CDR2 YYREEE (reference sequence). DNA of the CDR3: TGTGCCAGCAGCTTGACCGGGGGGGACACCGGGGAGCTGTTTTTT. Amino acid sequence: CASSLTGGDTGELFF. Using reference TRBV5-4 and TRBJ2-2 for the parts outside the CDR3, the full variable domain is ETGVTQSPTHLIKTRGQQVTLRCSSQSGHNTVSWYQQALGQGPQFIFQYYREEENGRGNFPPRFSGLQFPNYSSELNVNALELDDSALYLCASSLTGGDTGELFFGEGSRLTVL.

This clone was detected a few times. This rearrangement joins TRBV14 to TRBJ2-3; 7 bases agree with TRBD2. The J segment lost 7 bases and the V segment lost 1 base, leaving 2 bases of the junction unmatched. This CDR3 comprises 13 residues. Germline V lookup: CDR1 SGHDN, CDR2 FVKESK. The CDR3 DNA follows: TGTGCCAGCAGCCAAGGGGGACTAAATACGCAGTATTTT. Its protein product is CASSQGGLNTQYF.

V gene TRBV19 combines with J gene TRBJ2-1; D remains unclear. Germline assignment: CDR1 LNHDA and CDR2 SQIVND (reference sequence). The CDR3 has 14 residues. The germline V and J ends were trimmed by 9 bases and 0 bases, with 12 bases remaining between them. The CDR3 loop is CASTESSSYNEQFF. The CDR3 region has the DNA TGTGCCAGCACGGAGTCCAGCTCCTACAATGAGCAGTTCTTC.

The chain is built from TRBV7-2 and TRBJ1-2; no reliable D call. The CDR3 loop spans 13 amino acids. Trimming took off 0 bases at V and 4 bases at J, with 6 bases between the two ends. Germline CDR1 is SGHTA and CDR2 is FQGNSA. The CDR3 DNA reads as TGTGCCAGCAGCTTAGCCCCGGGCTATGGCTACACCTTC. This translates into CASSLAPGYGYTF.

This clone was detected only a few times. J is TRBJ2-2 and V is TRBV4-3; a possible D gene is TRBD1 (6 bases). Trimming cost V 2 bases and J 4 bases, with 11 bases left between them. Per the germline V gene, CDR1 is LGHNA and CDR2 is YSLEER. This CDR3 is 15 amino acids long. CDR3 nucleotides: TGCGCCAGCAGCCAACCTATGACAGGCACCGGGGAGCTGTTTTTT. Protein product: CASSQPMTGTGELFF.

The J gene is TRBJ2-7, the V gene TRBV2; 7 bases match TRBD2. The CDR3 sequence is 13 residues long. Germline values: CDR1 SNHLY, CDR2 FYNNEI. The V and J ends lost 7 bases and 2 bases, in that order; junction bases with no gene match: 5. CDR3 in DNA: TGTGCCAGCAAGGGACTACGAGCCTACGAGCAGTACTTC. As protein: CASKGLRAYEQYF.

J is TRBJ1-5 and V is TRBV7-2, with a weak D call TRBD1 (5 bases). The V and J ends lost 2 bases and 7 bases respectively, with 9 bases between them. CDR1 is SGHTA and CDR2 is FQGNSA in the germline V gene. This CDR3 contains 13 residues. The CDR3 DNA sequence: TGTGCCAGCAGCTTATCTTGGGGCCAGCCCCAGCATTTT. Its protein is CASSLSWGQPQHF.

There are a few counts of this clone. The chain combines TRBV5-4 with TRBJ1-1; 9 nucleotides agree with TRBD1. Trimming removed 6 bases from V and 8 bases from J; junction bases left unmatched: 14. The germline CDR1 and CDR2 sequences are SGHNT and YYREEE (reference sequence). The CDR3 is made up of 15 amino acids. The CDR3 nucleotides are TGTGCCAGCACTCACACCGGGACAGGGAGGGAAGAAGCTTTCTTT. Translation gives CASTHTGTGREEAFF.

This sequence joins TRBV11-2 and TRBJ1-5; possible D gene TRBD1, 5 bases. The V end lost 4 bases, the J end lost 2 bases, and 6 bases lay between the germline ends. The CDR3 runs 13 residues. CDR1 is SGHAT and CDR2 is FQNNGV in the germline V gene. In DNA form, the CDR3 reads TGTGCCAGCAGCTCGACAGGCAATCAGCCCCAGCATTTT. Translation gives CASSSTGNQPQHF.

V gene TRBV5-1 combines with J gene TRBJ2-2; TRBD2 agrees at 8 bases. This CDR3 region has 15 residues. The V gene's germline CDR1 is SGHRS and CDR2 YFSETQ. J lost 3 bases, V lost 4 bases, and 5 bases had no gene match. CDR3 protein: CASSGGGTYTGELFF. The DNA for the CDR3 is TGCGCCAGCAGCGGCGGGGGGACTTACACCGGGGAGCTGTTTTTT.

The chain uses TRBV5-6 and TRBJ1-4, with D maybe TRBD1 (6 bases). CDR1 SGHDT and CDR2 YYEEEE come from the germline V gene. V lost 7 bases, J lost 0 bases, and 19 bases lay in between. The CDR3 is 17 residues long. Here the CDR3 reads CASYREGGGTTNEKLFF. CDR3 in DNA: TGTGCCAGCTACAGGGAGGGAGGGGGAACAACTAATGAAAAACTGTTTTTT.

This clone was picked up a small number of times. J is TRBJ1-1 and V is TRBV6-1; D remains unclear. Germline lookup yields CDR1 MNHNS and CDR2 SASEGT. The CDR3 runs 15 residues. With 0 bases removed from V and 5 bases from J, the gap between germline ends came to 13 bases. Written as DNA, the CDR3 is TGTGCCAGCAGTGAAGCCGGTCCGGGTCAGACTGAAGCTTTCTTT. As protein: CASSEAGPGQTEAFF.

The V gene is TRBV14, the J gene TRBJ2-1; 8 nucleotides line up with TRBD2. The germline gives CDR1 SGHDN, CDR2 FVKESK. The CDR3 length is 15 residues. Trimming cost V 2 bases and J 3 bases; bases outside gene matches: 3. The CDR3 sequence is CASSQPGLVYNEQFF. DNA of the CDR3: TGTGCCAGCAGCCAACCGGGACTAGTCTACAATGAGCAGTTCTTC.

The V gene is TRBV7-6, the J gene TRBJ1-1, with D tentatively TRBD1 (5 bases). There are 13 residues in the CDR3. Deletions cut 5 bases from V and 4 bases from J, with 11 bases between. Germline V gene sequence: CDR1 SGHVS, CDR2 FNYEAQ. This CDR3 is CASSQGPGTEAFF. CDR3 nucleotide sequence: TGTGCCAGCAGCCAGGGTCCCGGCACTGAAGCTTTCTTT.

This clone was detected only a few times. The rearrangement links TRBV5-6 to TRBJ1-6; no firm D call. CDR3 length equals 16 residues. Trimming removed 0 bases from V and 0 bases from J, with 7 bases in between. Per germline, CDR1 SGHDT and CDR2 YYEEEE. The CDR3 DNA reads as TGTGCCAGCAGCTTGGATGGAGGCTCCTATAATTCACCCCTCCACTTT. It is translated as CASSLDGGSYNSPLHF.

Here the CDR3 DNA reads TGTGCCAGCAGCATCCAGACAGGGGTGAACACTGAAGCTTTCTTT. Its protein product is CASSIQTGVNTEAFF. This sequence joins TRBV9 and TRBJ1-1, with 8 positions matching TRBD1. The V gene's germline CDR1 is SGDLS and CDR2 YYNGEE. After removal of 4 bases from V and 0 bases from J, the junction contained 5 bases not matched to a gene. The CDR3 extends over 15 amino acids.

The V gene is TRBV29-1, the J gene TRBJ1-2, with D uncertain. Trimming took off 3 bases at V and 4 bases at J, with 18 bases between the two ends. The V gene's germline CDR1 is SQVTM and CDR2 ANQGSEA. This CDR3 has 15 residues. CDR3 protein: CSVDSRLSGGYGYTF. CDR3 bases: TGCAGCGTTGATTCACGTCTTAGCGGAGGCTATGGCTACACCTTC.

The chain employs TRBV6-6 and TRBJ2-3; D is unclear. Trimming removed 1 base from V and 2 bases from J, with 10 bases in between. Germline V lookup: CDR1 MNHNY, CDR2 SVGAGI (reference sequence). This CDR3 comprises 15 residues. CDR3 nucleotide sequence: TGTGCCAGCAGTTACTTAAATCGGGTCACAGATACGCAGTATTTT. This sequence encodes CASSYLNRVTDTQYF.

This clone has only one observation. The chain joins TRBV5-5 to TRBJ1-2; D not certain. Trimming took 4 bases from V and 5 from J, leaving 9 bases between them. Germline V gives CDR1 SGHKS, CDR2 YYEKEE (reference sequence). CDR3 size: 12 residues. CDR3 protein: CASSLRRYGYTF. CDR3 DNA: TGTGCCAGCAGCCTTCGGCGGTATGGCTACACCTTC.

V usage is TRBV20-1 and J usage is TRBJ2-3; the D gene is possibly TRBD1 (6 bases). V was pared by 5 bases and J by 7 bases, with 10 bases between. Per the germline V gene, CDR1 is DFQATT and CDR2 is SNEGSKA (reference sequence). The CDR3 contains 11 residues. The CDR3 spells CSAGQGYTQYF. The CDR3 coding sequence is TGCAGTGCTGGTCAGGGGTATACGCAGTATTTT.

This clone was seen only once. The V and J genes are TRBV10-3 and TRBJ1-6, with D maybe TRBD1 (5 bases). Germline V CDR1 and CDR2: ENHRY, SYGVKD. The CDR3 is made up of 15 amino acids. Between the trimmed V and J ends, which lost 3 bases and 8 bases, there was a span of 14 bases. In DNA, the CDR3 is TGTGCCATCAGTGATCTTGTTAGGGGCCATTCACCCCTCCACTTT. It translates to CAISDLVRGHSPLHF.

The CDR3 loop reads CASSIGGTSANGYTF. CDR3 coding DNA: TGTGCCAGTAGTATAGGGGGGACATCCGCGAATGGCTACACCTTC. This chain uses TRBV19 with TRBJ1-2; possible D gene TRBD1, 6 bases. Trimming cost V 1 base and J 6 bases, with 15 bases left between them. The CDR3 sequence is 15 residues long. CDR1 is LNHDA, CDR2 SQIVND, per germline (reference sequence).

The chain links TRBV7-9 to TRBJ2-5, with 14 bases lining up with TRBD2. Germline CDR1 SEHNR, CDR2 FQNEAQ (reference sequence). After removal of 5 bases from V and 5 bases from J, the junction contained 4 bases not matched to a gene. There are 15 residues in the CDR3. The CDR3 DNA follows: TGTGCCAGCAGCAGACTAGCGGGGGGGCGGGAGACCCAGTACTTC. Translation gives CASSRLAGGRETQYF.

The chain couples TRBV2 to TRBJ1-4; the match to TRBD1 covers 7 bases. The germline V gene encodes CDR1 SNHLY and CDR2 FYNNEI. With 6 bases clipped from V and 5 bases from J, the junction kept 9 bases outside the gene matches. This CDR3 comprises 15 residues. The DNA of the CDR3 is TGTGCCAGCAGGGCAACGACAGGGTTCAATGAAAAACTGTTTTTT. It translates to CASRATTGFNEKLFF.

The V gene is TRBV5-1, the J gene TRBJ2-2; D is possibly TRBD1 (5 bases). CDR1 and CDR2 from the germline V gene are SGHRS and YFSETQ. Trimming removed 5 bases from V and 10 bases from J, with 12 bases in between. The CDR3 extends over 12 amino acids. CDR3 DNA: TGCGCCAGCAGTTTTGCTGGGGCGGAGCTGTTTTTT. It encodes CASSFAGAELFF.

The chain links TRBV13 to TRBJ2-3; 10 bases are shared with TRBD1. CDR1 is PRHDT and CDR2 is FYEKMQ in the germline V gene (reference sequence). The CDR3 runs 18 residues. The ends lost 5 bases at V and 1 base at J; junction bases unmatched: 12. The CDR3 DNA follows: TGTGCCAGCAGCCGGGGACAGGGGCCCTTTGGGGGCACAGATACGCAGTATTTT. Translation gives CASSRGQGPFGGTDTQYF.

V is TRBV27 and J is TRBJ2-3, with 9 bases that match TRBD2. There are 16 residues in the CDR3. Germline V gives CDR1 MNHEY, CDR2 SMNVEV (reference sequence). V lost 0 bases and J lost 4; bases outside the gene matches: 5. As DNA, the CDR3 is TGTGCCAGCAGTTTATCGGCGGGGGGGCATCCAGATACGCAGTATTTT. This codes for CASSLSAGGHPDTQYF.

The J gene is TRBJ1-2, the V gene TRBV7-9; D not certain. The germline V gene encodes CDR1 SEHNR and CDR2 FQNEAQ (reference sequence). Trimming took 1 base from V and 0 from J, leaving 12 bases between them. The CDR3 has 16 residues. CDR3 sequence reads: CASSLVEYRTNYGYTF. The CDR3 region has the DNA TGTGCCAGCAGCTTAGTAGAATATCGAACTAACTATGGCTACACCTTC.

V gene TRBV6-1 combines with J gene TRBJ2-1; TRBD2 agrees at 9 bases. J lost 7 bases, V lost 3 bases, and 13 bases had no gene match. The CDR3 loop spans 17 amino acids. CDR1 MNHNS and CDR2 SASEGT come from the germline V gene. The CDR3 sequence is CASSDPSRGGLGNEQFF. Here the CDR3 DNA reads TGTGCCAGCAGTGATCCCTCGCGGGGGGGCCTGGGGAATGAGCAGTTCTTC.

CDR3 nucleotide sequence: TGTGCCCTCCGGACTAGCGGGGGGGCCCAGGAGCAGTTCTTC. Protein: CALRTSGGAQEQFF. The chain uses TRBV10-3 and TRBJ2-1; 15 bases fit TRBD2. Germline trimming cut 11 bases from V and 10 bases from J; bases unmatched to any gene: 9. CDR1 and CDR2 (germline): ENHRY, SYGVKD. The CDR3 contains 14 residues.